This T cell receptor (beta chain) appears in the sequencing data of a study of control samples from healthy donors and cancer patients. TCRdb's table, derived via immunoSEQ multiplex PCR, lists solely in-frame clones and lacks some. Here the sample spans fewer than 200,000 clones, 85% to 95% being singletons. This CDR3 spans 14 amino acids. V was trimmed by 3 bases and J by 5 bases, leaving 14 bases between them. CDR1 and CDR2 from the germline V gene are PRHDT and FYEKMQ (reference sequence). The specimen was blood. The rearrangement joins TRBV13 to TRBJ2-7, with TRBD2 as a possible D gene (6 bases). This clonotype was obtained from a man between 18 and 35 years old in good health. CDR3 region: CASSFFRGFDEQYF. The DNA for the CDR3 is TGTGCCAGCAGCTTCTTTCGGGGGTTCGACGAGCAGTACTTC. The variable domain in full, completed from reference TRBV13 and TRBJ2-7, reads AAGVIQSPRHLIKEKRETATLKCYPIPRHDTVYWYQQGPGQDPQFLISFYEKMQSDKGSIPDRFSAQQFSDYHSELNMSSLELGDSALYFCASSFFRGFDEQYFGPGTRLTVT.